This T cell receptor beta chain was recorded in a study of CD8+ T cells in alopecia areata. This clone was seen a single time. Reverse transcription of extracted RNA yielded cDNA, which provided the sequencing template. Using immunoSEQ multiplex PCR, the repertoire was profiled, and TCRdb retains in-frame clones only, with some absent. The profile shows approximately 150,000 clones, 55% to 75% of them singletons. The treatment denotes: oral pan-JAK inhibitor, 5-10 mg twice daily. There are 13 residues in the CDR3. Germline V gives CDR1 MGHDK, CDR2 SYGVNS. V was trimmed by 2 bases and J by 5 bases, leaving 6 bases between them.

Specimen: CD4+ T cells sorted from blood, collected at week 24, from a patient treated with tofacitinib. The source of this sequence is a human donor with alopecia areata. The chain couples TRBV25-1 to TRBJ1-4, with D hard to call. Here the CDR3 DNA reads TGTGCCAGCAGTGAACCGGGAAATGAAAAACTGTTTTTT. It specifies CASSEPGNEKLFF. Drawing the rest from reference TRBV25-1 and TRBJ1-4, the complete variable domain is EADIYQTPRYLVIGTGKKITLECSQTMGHDKMYWYQQDPGMELHLIHYSYGVNSTEKGDLSSESTVSRIRTEHFPLTLESARPSHTSQYLCASSEPGNEKLFFGSGTQLSVL.